Following are 21 T cell receptor beta chains from one sample sequenced in a study of blood T cell repertoires in COVID-19. Sequencing was performed with immunoSEQ multiplex PCR; in TCRdb, only in-frame clones are kept and a portion is missing. Of around 42,000 clones listed, over 80% are singletons. The sequenced sample consisted of peripheral blood. These receptors were collected from an elderly woman with acute or convalescent COVID-19.

The chain carries TRBV19 and TRBJ1-2; 7 bases line up with TRBD1. Germline-derived CDR1 and CDR2 are LNHDA and SQIVND (reference sequence). V gave up 0 bases and J gave up 4 bases; unmatched junction bases: 2. CDR3 length: 14 amino acids. The CDR3 coding sequence is TGTGCCAGTAGTATAGATGCAGGGGGCTATGGCTACACCTTC. Translating gives CASSIDAGGYGYTF.

This chain connects TRBV21-1 to TRBJ1-5; TRBD1 was called by the table and not checked on the DNA. TRBV21-1 is noted as a pseudogene. The CDR3 runs to 15 residues. In DNA form, the CDR3 reads TGTGCCAGCAGCAAAAAGGGGCGCCCCTATCAGCCCCAGCATTTT. As protein: CASSKKGRPYQPQHF.

The chain recombines TRBV27 with TRBJ2-7; 7 bases align to TRBD2. After removal of 4 bases from V and 4 bases from J, the junction contained 7 bases not matched to a gene. The CDR3 totals 14 residues. Germline lookup yields CDR1 MNHEY and CDR2 SMNVEV (reference sequence). CDR3 in DNA: TGTGCCAGCAGTTACCGGACTAGTTTGTACGAGCAGTACTTC. Translation: CASSYRTSLYEQYF.

The rearrangement uses TRBV6-5 and TRBJ1-2; D is uncertain. There are 12 residues in the CDR3. Germline V lookup: CDR1 MNHEY, CDR2 SVGAGI. V shed 9 bases and J shed 4 bases, with 12 bases lying between them. The CDR3 reads CASGPGIYGYTF. In DNA form, the CDR3 reads TGTGCCAGTGGACCCGGGATCTATGGCTACACCTTC.

This chain connects TRBV24-1 to TRBJ2-3; tentatively, D is TRBD2 (5 bases). The germline V and J ends were trimmed by 5 bases and 4 bases, with 6 bases remaining between them. This CDR3 is 12 amino acids long. Per germline, CDR1 KGHDR and CDR2 SFDVKD. The CDR3 is CATSAGADTQYF. The CDR3 bases are TGTGCCACCAGTGCCGGGGCAGATACGCAGTATTTT.

The chain uses TRBV6-2 or TRBV6-3 and TRBJ2-5; 9 bases agree with TRBD2. CDR3 length: 15 residues. Losses at the gene ends were 2 bases for V and 3 bases for J; bases not matched to a gene: 4. Germline V gene lookup returns CDR1 MNHEY and CDR2 SVGEGT. The CDR3 loop reads CASSYGASGEETQYF. The CDR3 coding sequence is TGTGCCAGCAGTTACGGTGCTAGCGGGGAAGAGACCCAGTACTTC.

The V and J genes are TRBV6-5 and TRBJ1-6, with D tentatively TRBD1 (6 bases). CDR1 MNHEY and CDR2 SVGAGI come from the germline V gene. The CDR3 sequence is 13 residues long. Trimming removed 5 bases from V and 7 bases from J, with 9 bases in between. The CDR3 region has the DNA TGTGCCAGCAGTAGAGGGGGAAATTCACCCCTCCACTTT. The encoded protein is CASSRGGNSPLHF.

The chain carries TRBV2 and TRBJ1-6, with D tentatively TRBD1 (6 bases). V was cut by 5 bases and J by 9 bases, with 14 bases left in between. This CDR3 comprises 14 residues. The germline V gene encodes CDR1 SNHLY and CDR2 FYNNEI. The CDR3, as DNA: TGTGCCAGCAGTCCCGGGACAAGTATTTCACCCCTCCACTTT. Protein product: CASSPGTSISPLHF.

This chain uses TRBV7-8 with TRBJ1-1, with 7 positions matching TRBD1. Germline CDR1 SGHVS, CDR2 FQNEAQ. The CDR3 sequence is 14 residues long. The J segment lost 2 bases and the V segment lost 5 bases, leaving 5 bases of the junction unmatched. DNA of the CDR3: TGTGCCAGCAGCCTACGACAGGGAAACACTGAAGCTTTCTTT. Translated, it gives CASSLRQGNTEAFF.

This rearrangement joins TRBV30 to TRBJ1-1; D is uncertain. In germline, CDR1 is GTSNPN, CDR2 SVGIG (reference sequence). The CDR3 sequence is 13 residues long. With 1 base removed from V and 3 bases from J, the gap between germline ends came to 9 bases. The CDR3 region is CAWSGGPYTEAFF. DNA for the CDR3: TGTGCCTGGAGTGGAGGGCCCTACACTGAAGCTTTCTTT.

The rearrangement uses TRBV7-2 and TRBJ2-5; tentatively, D is TRBD1 (6 bases). The length of the CDR3 is 15 residues. Trimming took off 5 bases at V and 2 bases at J, with 15 bases between the two ends. Germline V CDR1 and CDR2: SGHTA, FQGNSA. The CDR3 region has the DNA TGTGCCAGCAGCCAAGGGACGGGACAACAAGAGACCCAGTACTTC. This gives the protein CASSQGTGQQETQYF. The variable domain in full, with the rest retrieved from reference TRBV7-2 and TRBJ2-5, is GAGVSQSPSNKVTEKGKDVELRCDPISGHTALYWYRQSLGQGLEFLIYFQGNSAPDKSGLPSDRFSAERTGGSVSTLTIQRTQQEDSAVYLCASSQGTGQQETQYFGPGTRLLVL.

CDR3 protein: CAWSVLAELPGGEQFF. The CDR3 DNA reads as TGTGCCTGGAGTGTACTTGCTGAACTCCCGGGAGGGGAGCAGTTCTTC. The V and J genes are TRBV30 and TRBJ2-1; TRBD2 agrees at 8 bases. This CDR3 is built from 16 residues. V dropped 0 bases and J dropped 10; count of bases not matched to a gene: 14. CDR1 and CDR2 (germline): GTSNPN, SVGIG (reference sequence). The whole variable domain, filled in from reference TRBV30 and TRBJ2-1, reads SQTIHQWPATLVQPVGSPLSLECTVEGTSNPNLYWYRQAAGRGLQLLFYSVGIGQISSEVPQNLSASRPQDRQFILSSKKLLLSDSGFYLCAWSVLAELPGGEQFFGPGTRLTVL.

This clone was seen a handful of times. Other nucleotide sequences from this sample produce the same CDR3. This chain joins TRBV7-2 and TRBJ2-3; 8 nucleotides align to TRBD2. The CDR3 extends over 15 amino acids. Germline V gene data show CDR1 as SGHTA and CDR2 as FQGNSA. J gave up 2 bases and V 5 bases, and 6 bases lay outside the gene matches. The CDR3 protein is CASSLTSGSTDTQYF. CDR3 sequence (DNA): TGTGCCAGCAGCCTCACTAGCGGATCCACAGATACGCAGTATTTT.

This chain joins TRBV2 and TRBJ2-7; 11 bases match TRBD1. V was pared by 5 bases and J by 7 bases, with 19 bases of the junction left unmatched. Germline loops: CDR1 SNHLY, CDR2 FYNNEI. The CDR3 totals 18 residues. Here the CDR3 reads CASSPDHLEGQGVGEQYF. The CDR3 bases are TGTGCCAGCAGTCCCGATCACCTCGAGGGACAGGGGGTGGGGGAGCAGTACTTC.

This clone showed up just a few times. The chain has TRBV10-3 and TRBJ2-3; D possibly corresponds to TRBD1 (5 bases). The CDR3 has 12 amino acids. Germline assignment: CDR1 ENHRY and CDR2 SYGVKD. Trimming took off 7 bases at V and 6 bases at J, with 11 bases between the two ends. The CDR3 loop is CAINDSRDTQYF. The DNA of the CDR3 is TGTGCCATCAACGACAGCCGCGATACGCAGTATTTT.

This chain uses TRBV27 with TRBJ1-2; unclear D gene. Trimming left V 2 bases short and J 7 bases short, with 14 bases between. The CDR3 has 14 amino acids. Germline values: CDR1 MNHEY, CDR2 SMNVEV (reference sequence). CDR3 sequence reads: CASSLGTGKGGYTF. The CDR3 DNA reads as TGTGCCAGCAGTTTAGGAACCGGGAAGGGTGGCTACACCTTC.

The V and J genes are TRBV2 and TRBJ1-2; D not resolved. The CDR3 is made up of 12 amino acids. Germline assignment: CDR1 SNHLY and CDR2 FYNNEI. V dropped 8 bases and J dropped 2 bases, with 9 bases sitting between them. The CDR3 bases are TGTGCCAGCCAGATGAACAACTATGGCTACACCTTC. Translating gives CASQMNNYGYTF.

This clone was detected only once. The V call is TRBV3-1 (or the pseudogene TRBV3-2), the J call TRBJ2-3; tentative D call: TRBD2 (5 bases). The germline V and J ends were trimmed by 1 base and 4 bases, with 6 bases remaining between them. The CDR3 runs to 13 residues. The V gene's germline CDR1 is LGHDT and CDR2 YNNKEL (reference sequence). The CDR3 nucleotides are TGTGCCAGCAGCCAAGGAGGGTCAGATACGCAGTATTTT. Amino acids: CASSQGGSDTQYF.

The chain is built from TRBV27 and TRBJ2-3; perhaps TRBD1 as D (5 bases). Trimming pared 9 bases from V and 7 bases from J, leaving 14 bases between. The CDR3 consists of 12 residues. Germline assignment: CDR1 MNHEY and CDR2 SMNVEV (reference sequence). CDR3 DNA: TGTGCCAGTTCCCCCGGACAAAATACGCAGTATTTT. Translated, it gives CASSPGQNTQYF.

The chain recombines TRBV18 with TRBJ2-5; tentatively, D is TRBD1 (7 bases). Germline CDR1 reads KGHSH; CDR2 reads LQKENI. Trimming took off 2 bases at V and 1 base at J, with 17 bases between the two ends. The CDR3 contains 17 residues. The CDR3 DNA sequence: TGTGCCAGCTCACCAATGGAGGGGGCACTTTTCCAAGAGACCCAGTACTTC. This sequence encodes CASSPMEGALFQETQYF.

As DNA, the CDR3 is TGTGCCAGCAGCTTCCCGGGCGGGGGCACTGAAGCTTTCTTT. This translates into CASSFPGGGTEAFF. This chain links TRBV5-6 with TRBJ1-1; weak D call: TRBD1 (5 bases). Germline V gene sequence: CDR1 SGHDT, CDR2 YYEEEE. Trimming stripped 2 bases from V and 4 bases from J, with 12 bases between. The CDR3 consists of 14 residues.